These 30 T cell receptor beta chains were sequenced from one sample in a study of blood T cell repertoires in COVID-19. Profiling relied on immunoSEQ multiplex PCR, and the TCRdb table lists in-frame clones only, not all of them. Of 200,000 to 300,000 clones listed, nearly 90% are singletons. The sample comprised peripheral blood. All receptors derive from a human donor in a cohort sampled during active COVID-19.

V usage is TRBV3-1 (or the pseudogene TRBV3-2) and J usage is TRBJ2-7, with D maybe TRBD1 (5 bases). V was shortened by 0 bases and J by 2 bases, with 5 bases between the two germline ends. The CDR3 is 13 residues long. CDR1 is LGHDT, CDR2 YNNKEL, per germline (reference sequence). The CDR3 reads CASSQDRAYEQYF. The CDR3 bases are TGTGCCAGCAGCCAAGACAGGGCCTACGAGCAGTACTTC.

CDR3 DNA sequence: TGTGCCACTAGGGAAGGGAGAAAATACGAGCAGTACTTC. Its protein product is CATREGRKYEQYF. This sequence joins TRBV19 and TRBJ2-7; D is perhaps TRBD2 (5 bases). Germline values: CDR1 LNHDA, CDR2 SQIVND (reference sequence). The CDR3 loop spans 13 amino acids. The V end was cut by 10 bases, the J end by 4 bases, with 17 bases between.

This clone was seen once. The chain joins TRBV10-3 to TRBJ1-2; D is perhaps TRBD1 (6 bases). The germline gives CDR1 ENHRY, CDR2 SYGVKD. V lost 5 bases to trimming and J lost 6 bases, with 7 bases between them. This CDR3 is built from 11 residues. The CDR3 DNA reads TGTGCCATCAGTAAGGGGGATGGCTACACCTTC. It translates to CAISKGDGYTF.

The chain couples TRBV6-5 to TRBJ1-1; D is unresolved. The V end lost 4 bases, the J end lost 4 bases, and 13 bases lay between the germline ends. The CDR3 covers 14 residues. From germline, CDR1 is MNHEY and CDR2 SVGAGI. The CDR3 region is CASSSTPGITEAFF. For the CDR3, the DNA is TGTGCCAGCAGTTCAACTCCGGGTATCACTGAAGCTTTCTTT.

The chain's CDR3 is CASSLRGFYEQYF. The CDR3 DNA follows: TGTGCCAGCAGTTTGAGGGGGTTCTACGAGCAGTACTTC. This chain links TRBV27 with TRBJ2-7; D is possibly TRBD1 (6 bases). The CDR3 has 13 amino acids. V was pared by 3 bases and J by 3 bases, with 9 bases between. CDR1 is MNHEY, CDR2 SMNVEV, per germline (reference sequence).

This chain connects TRBV5-4 to TRBJ1-6; D is possibly TRBD1 (5 bases). CDR3 length: 13 amino acids. CDR1 and CDR2 from the germline V gene are SGHNT and YYREEE (reference sequence). V lost 5 bases and J lost 9, with 12 bases in between. CDR3 sequence (DNA): TGTGCCAGCAGTTTCCAGGGCGGTTCACCCCTCCACTTT. This gives the protein CASSFQGGSPLHF. Filled out from reference TRBV5-4 and TRBJ1-6, the complete variable domain reads ETGVTQSPTHLIKTRGQQVTLRCSSQSGHNTVSWYQQALGQGPQFIFQYYREEENGRGNFPPRFSGLQFPNYSSELNVNALELDDSALYLCASSFQGGSPLHFGNGTRLTVT.

The J gene is TRBJ1-4, the V gene TRBV19, with TRBD1 as a possible D gene (5 bases). CDR1 and CDR2 (germline): LNHDA, SQIVND (reference sequence). The CDR3 is made up of 15 amino acids. The germline V and J ends were trimmed by 3 bases and 3 bases, with 11 bases remaining between them. Here the CDR3 reads CASSMGDSSNEKLFF. The CDR3 DNA is TGTGCCAGTAGTATGGGCGACAGTTCTAATGAAAAACTGTTTTTT.

The chain has TRBV10-2 and TRBJ2-7; tentatively, D is TRBD1 (5 bases). The ends were cut back, 3 bases at V and 1 base at J, with 10 bases in the middle. The V gene's germline CDR1 is WSHSY and CDR2 SAAADI. This CDR3 has 14 residues. The DNA for the CDR3 is TGCGCCAGCAGTGATATGGGGCAGTCCTACGAGCAGTACTTC. Translating gives CASSDMGQSYEQYF.

The chain employs TRBV3-1 (or the pseudogene TRBV3-2) and TRBJ2-2; TRBD2 matches at 9 bases. The V and J ends lost 4 bases and 5 bases, in that order; junction bases with no gene match: 2. The germline V gene has CDR1 LGHDT and CDR2 YNNKEL (reference sequence). This CDR3 has 14 amino acids. The CDR3 DNA reads as TGTGCCAGCAGCCGGAGCGGGGGGACCGGGGAGCTGTTTTTT. Its protein product is CASSRSGGTGELFF.

This clone was picked up one time. V gene TRBV30 combines with J gene TRBJ2-7; TRBD2 agrees at 12 bases. Losses at the gene ends were 5 bases for V and 6 bases for J; bases not matched to a gene: 8. The germline V gene encodes CDR1 GTSNPN and CDR2 SVGIG (reference sequence). CDR3 length equals 14 residues. The CDR3 sequence is CAWAHLTSGSEQYF. CDR3 coding DNA: TGTGCCTGGGCTCATCTGACTAGCGGGAGCGAGCAGTACTTC.

The chain is built from TRBV18 and TRBJ1-2, with TRBD1 matching 9 bases. This CDR3 contains 15 residues. Looked up from germline, CDR1 is KGHSH and CDR2 is LQKENI. After removal of 4 bases from V and 5 bases from J, the junction contained 8 bases not matched to a gene. The DNA for the CDR3 is TGTGCCAGCTCACAGACCCAGGGACAGGGATATGGCTACACCTTC. Translated: CASSQTQGQGYGYTF. The full variable domain, completed using reference TRBV18 and TRBJ1-2, is NAGVMQNPRHLVRRRGQEARLRCSPMKGHSHVYWYRQLPEEGLKFMVYLQKENIIDESGMPKERFSAEFPKEGPSILRIQQVVRGDSAAYFCASSQTQGQGYGYTFGSGTRLTVV.

The chain combines TRBV6-5 with TRBJ1-2; 9 bases agree with TRBD1. Unmatched junction bases numbered 5, after V lost 5 bases and J lost 7 bases. From germline, CDR1 is MNHEY and CDR2 SVGAGI. The CDR3 sequence is 13 residues long. In nucleotides, the CDR3 is TGTGCCAGCAGTCCGGGGACAGGGTCTGGCTACACCTTC. It translates to CASSPGTGSGYTF.

V is TRBV28 and J is TRBJ1-5; possible D gene TRBD1, 6 bases. The CDR3 has 17 residues. Trimming stripped 3 bases from V and 8 bases from J, with 23 bases between. Germline loops: CDR1 MDHEN, CDR2 SYDVKM. In DNA form, the CDR3 reads TGTGCCAGCAGTTTGGACAGAATCGGGGGGAGACCCAAGCCCCAGCATTTT. Amino acids: CASSLDRIGGRPKPQHF.

The chain joins TRBV9 to TRBJ2-1; TRBD1 matches 9 bases. Per the germline V gene, CDR1 is SGDLS and CDR2 is YYNGEE. This CDR3 contains 15 residues. V dropped 4 bases and J dropped 7; count of bases not matched to a gene: 9. The CDR3 region has the DNA TGTGCCAGCAGCTACACAGGGGGCCTGGGAAATGAGCAGTTCTTC. Protein product: CASSYTGGLGNEQFF.

The V call is TRBV5-1, the J call TRBJ2-5; tentative D call: TRBD1 (6 bases). CDR1 and CDR2 from the germline V gene are SGHRS and YFSETQ. V was cut by 4 bases and J by 3 bases, with 19 bases left in between. This CDR3 region has 16 residues. CDR3 bases: TGCGCCAGCAGCCGAGCCCCGACAGGTTCCGAAGAGACCCAGTACTTC. Translated, it gives CASSRAPTGSEETQYF.

The rearrangement joins TRBV9 to TRBJ1-6; no reliable D call. The V end was cut by 4 bases, the J end by 5 bases, with 13 bases between. Per the germline V gene, CDR1 is SGDLS and CDR2 is YYNGEE. The CDR3 is made up of 15 amino acids. CDR3 coding DNA: TGTGCCAGCAGCCTGAGGGCAGTCCATAATTCACCCCTCCACTTT. Encoded protein: CASSLRAVHNSPLHF. The full variable domain, its missing parts supplied by reference TRBV9 and TRBJ1-6, is DSGVTQTPKHLITATGQRVTLRCSPRSGDLSVYWYQQSLDQGLQFLIQYYNGEERAKGNILERFSAQQFPDLHSELNLSSLELGDSALYFCASSLRAVHNSPLHFGNGTRLTVT.

The chain is built from TRBV5-4 and TRBJ1-6; TRBD1 matches 10 bases. This CDR3 has 15 residues. With 4 bases clipped from V and 7 bases from J, the junction kept 5 bases outside the gene matches. In germline, CDR1 is SGHNT, CDR2 YYREEE (reference sequence). In nucleotides, the CDR3 is TGTGCCAGCAGCCTTGGGGGACAGGGGAATTCACCCCTCCACTTT. Encoded protein: CASSLGGQGNSPLHF. The full variable domain, rest sourced from reference TRBV5-4 and TRBJ1-6, is ETGVTQSPTHLIKTRGQQVTLRCSSQSGHNTVSWYQQALGQGPQFIFQYYREEENGRGNFPPRFSGLQFPNYSSELNVNALELDDSALYLCASSLGGQGNSPLHFGNGTRLTVT.

The chain uses TRBV2 and TRBJ1-3; TRBD1 is a possible D gene (6 bases). The CDR3 has 15 residues. V was shortened by 8 bases and J by 0 bases, with 14 bases between the two germline ends. In germline, CDR1 is SNHLY, CDR2 FYNNEI. CDR3 in DNA: TGTGCCAGCTCATCCGGGACAAGCTCTGGAAACACCATATATTTT. As protein: CASSSGTSSGNTIYF. Variable domain in full (rest from reference TRBV2 and TRBJ1-3): EPEVTQTPSHQVTQMGQEVILRCVPISNHLYFYWYRQILGQKVEFLVSFYNNEISEKSEIFDDQFSVERPDGSNFTLKIRSTKLEDSAMYFCASSSGTSSGNTIYFGEGSWLTVV.

This chain connects TRBV14 to TRBJ2-3; possibly TRBD1 for D (6 bases). This CDR3 spans 14 amino acids. The germline V gene has CDR1 SGHDN and CDR2 FVKESK. The ends were cut back, 3 bases at V and 2 bases at J, with 9 bases in the middle. The CDR3 sequence: CASSQWTVTDTQYF. DNA of the CDR3: TGTGCCAGCAGCCAGTGGACAGTCACAGATACGCAGTATTTT.

The gene calls are TRBV28 and TRBJ2-1; 16 nucleotides align to TRBD2. This CDR3 has 18 amino acids. Germline loops: CDR1 MDHEN, CDR2 SYDVKM. J lost 5 bases, V lost 4 bases, and 8 bases had no gene match. The CDR3: CASSSSGLAGGWDNEQFF. CDR3 bases: TGTGCCAGCAGTTCGTCGGGACTAGCGGGAGGGTGGGACAATGAGCAGTTCTTC.

V and J are TRBV5-1 and TRBJ2-7; D not certain. The V gene's germline CDR1 is SGHRS and CDR2 YFSETQ. The CDR3 extends over 15 amino acids. Trimming shortened V by 6 bases and J by 1 base, and 17 bases separated the two germline ends. The CDR3 reads CASKTRTGSSYEQYF. The CDR3 nucleotides read TGCGCCAGCAAAACGAGAACCGGGTCATCCTACGAGCAGTACTTC. The full variable domain, in which reference TRBV5-1 and TRBJ2-7 provide the parts outside the CDR3, is KAGVTQTPRYLIKTRGQQVTLSCSPISGHRSVSWYQQTPGQGLQFLFEYFSETQRNKGNFPGRFSGRQFSNSRSEMNVSTLELGDSALYLCASKTRTGSSYEQYFGPGTRLTVT.

The chain is built from TRBV5-1 and TRBJ2-3, with 11 bases aligning to TRBD2. The CDR3 has 15 amino acids. Germline V lookup: CDR1 SGHRS, CDR2 YFSETQ. V shed 7 bases and J 6 bases; nucleotides not matched to a gene: 10. CDR3 protein: CASGPTSGSGDTQYF. In DNA, the CDR3 is TGCGCCAGCGGCCCTACTAGCGGGAGCGGGGATACGCAGTATTTT. The whole variable domain, filled in from reference TRBV5-1 and TRBJ2-3, reads KAGVTQTPRYLIKTRGQQVTLSCSPISGHRSVSWYQQTPGQGLQFLFEYFSETQRNKGNFPGRFSGRQFSNSRSEMNVSTLELGDSALYLCASGPTSGSGDTQYFGPGTRLTVL.

The CDR3 spells CASSPGRVHGYTF. Written as DNA, the CDR3 is TGTGCCAGCAGTCCTGGCCGTGTGCATGGCTACACCTTC. The rearrangement links TRBV12-3 or TRBV12-4 to TRBJ1-2; D gene ambiguous. CDR3 length: 13 residues. V was pared by 5 bases and J by 6 bases, with 13 bases between.

The V gene is TRBV15, the J gene TRBJ2-7; D is uncertain. Trimming took 0 bases from V and 1 from J, leaving 13 bases between them. The CDR3 loop spans 16 amino acids. Germline values: CDR1 LNHNV, CDR2 YYDKDF (reference sequence). The CDR3, as DNA: TGTGCCACCAGCAGAGAATACGGCGGCCTTTCCTACGAGCAGTACTTC. It encodes CATSREYGGLSYEQYF.

This chain uses TRBV7-2 with TRBJ1-2, with TRBD1 as a possible D gene (5 bases). The V end was cut by 5 bases, the J end by 4 bases, with 29 bases between. The CDR3 runs to 19 residues. CDR1 and CDR2 from the germline V gene are SGHTA and FQGNSA. The CDR3 DNA reads TGTGCCAGCAGCCGTGTAAAAGGTGGAGGGGCCCAGCTTGCCTATGGCTACACCTTC. Protein sequence: CASSRVKGGGAQLAYGYTF.

This clone was recorded only once. V is TRBV5-6 and J is TRBJ2-7, with 7 bases lining up with TRBD2. The CDR3 is made up of 13 amino acids. Germline V lookup: CDR1 SGHDT, CDR2 YYEEEE. Trimming cost V 4 bases and J 6 bases; bases outside gene matches: 7. CDR3 nucleotide sequence: TGTGCCAGCAGCCCTTCTGGCGGGGGCGAGCAGTACTTC. Its translation is CASSPSGGGEQYF.

V is TRBV3-1 (or the pseudogene TRBV3-2) and J is TRBJ2-5; D possibly corresponds to TRBD2 (6 bases). V gave up 3 bases and J gave up 4 bases, with 21 bases separating them. The CDR3 is made up of 17 amino acids. CDR1 LGHDT and CDR2 YNNKEL come from the germline V gene (reference sequence). The CDR3 is CASSQGPGLDFVETQYF. As DNA, the CDR3 is TGTGCCAGCAGCCAGGGCCCGGGACTCGATTTTGTAGAGACCCAGTACTTC.

The chain has TRBV7-2 and TRBJ2-7; possibly TRBD1 for D (5 bases). The CDR3 totals 15 residues. Trimming stripped 1 base from V and 4 bases from J, with 14 bases between. Germline V CDR1 and CDR2: SGHTA, FQGNSA. The CDR3 sequence: CASSLGQPLTYEQYF. CDR3 in DNA: TGTGCCAGCAGCTTAGGACAGCCTCTCACGTACGAGCAGTACTTC.

J is TRBJ1-3 and V is TRBV4-3; D remains ambiguous. This CDR3 is built from 13 residues. Trimming took off 1 base at V and 10 bases at J, with 11 bases between the two ends. Germline V gives CDR1 LGHNA, CDR2 YSLEER. The CDR3 region is CASSQVEGHTIYF. In DNA, the CDR3 is TGCGCCAGCAGCCAAGTGGAGGGCCATACCATATATTTT.

This clone appeared a single time. The V call is TRBV19, the J call TRBJ1-4, with TRBD1 matching over 9 bases. CDR3 length: 14 amino acids. Germline CDR1 LNHDA, CDR2 SQIVND (reference sequence). Trimming removed 5 bases from V and 8 bases from J; junction bases left unmatched: 6. CDR3 loop: CASSLQGASEKLFF. DNA of the CDR3: TGTGCCAGTAGTCTACAGGGGGCGAGCGAAAAACTGTTTTTT. Based on the CDR3 plus reference TRBV19 and TRBJ1-4, the full variable domain is DGGITQSPKYLFRKEGQNVTLSCEQNLNHDAMYWYRQDPGQGLRLIYYSQIVNDFQKGDIAEGYSVSREKKESFPLTVTSAQKNPTAFYLCASSLQGASEKLFFGSGTQLSVL.